This T cell receptor beta chain was found in a study of T cell responses to AZD1222 COVID-19 vaccine. The CDR3 extends over 20 amino acids. Study-level points and caveats: Vaccination with two AZD1222 doses was followed by a rise in Spike-specific TCR breadth and depth. Only five to seven AZD1222 recipients were seropositive at baseline. The study reported that nearly half of spike-specific TCRs target unmutated variant regions.

Of note for this clone: The antigen remains undetermined.

The data were produced by immunoSEQ multiplex PCR, yet TCRdb's version contains in-frame clones alone and is incomplete. The table has 120,000 to 150,000 clones, approximately 86% seen once. This sequence originates from an adult who received the MenACWY meningococcal vaccine as a control. This material consisted of peripheral blood, taken 28 days after the second dose of the MenACWY control vaccine. The V and J genes are TRBV21-1 and TRBJ1-1; TRBD1, the table's D call, lacks a check against the DNA. TRBV21-1 is a recognized pseudogene. The CDR3 DNA follows: TGTGCCAGCAGCAAAGCAAAATTCATTGGCCGGGACAGGGGATCTTTTGAAGCTTTCTTT. Its translation: CASSKAKFIGRDRGSFEAFF.